Described below is a single TCR beta chain sequence and its context. This sample is drawn from a study of blood T cell repertoires in COVID-19. Original methodology: Reference gene primer amplification gave nucleated cell count estimates. Some clones are missing from TCRdb's copy, which holds only in-frame ones; the method was immunoSEQ multiplex PCR. V, J and clone size are those of that table, while D and trimming were read from the DNA. The table has some 270,000 clones, roughly 84% seen once; the top ten hold 1.5%. The CDR3 has 15 amino acids. Germline trimming cut 4 bases from V and 4 bases from J; bases unmatched to any gene: 6. Germline CDR1 is MDHEN and CDR2 is SYDVKM.

The sequence derives from a woman between 40 and 55 years old who had recovered from COVID-19. Sequences were obtained from peripheral blood. The rearrangement uses TRBV28 and TRBJ2-2, with TRBD1 matching over 7 bases. The CDR3: CASSSDRAGTGELFF. The CDR3 DNA follows: TGTGCCAGCAGTTCCGACAGGGCAGGCACCGGGGAGCTGTTTTTT.